The present T cell receptor beta chain was sequenced within a study of T cell responses to AZD1222 COVID-19 vaccine. Here immunoSEQ multiplex PCR was the method, and the copy in TCRdb shows in-frame clones only, minus some. The table has about 180,000 clones, more than 80% seen once. The CDR3 loop spans 17 amino acids. CDR1 KGHSH and CDR2 LQKENI come from the germline V gene. V lost 3 bases, J lost 1 base, and 18 bases lay in between. About this clone: Its specificity is unknown.

Study-level points and caveats: Donors in the cohort were predominantly white British and more often female, and clonal diversity was possibly underestimated.

This chain joins TRBV18 and TRBJ1-1; tentatively, D is TRBD1 (5 bases). The input for sequencing was peripheral blood, taken 28 days after the second dose of the MenACWY control vaccine. This receptor was taken from an adult who received the MenACWY meningococcal vaccine as a control. CDR3 region: CASSPFSNNRRNTEAFF. In nucleotides, the CDR3 is TGTGCCAGCTCACCTTTTTCGAATAACAGGAGGAACACTGAAGCTTTCTTT.